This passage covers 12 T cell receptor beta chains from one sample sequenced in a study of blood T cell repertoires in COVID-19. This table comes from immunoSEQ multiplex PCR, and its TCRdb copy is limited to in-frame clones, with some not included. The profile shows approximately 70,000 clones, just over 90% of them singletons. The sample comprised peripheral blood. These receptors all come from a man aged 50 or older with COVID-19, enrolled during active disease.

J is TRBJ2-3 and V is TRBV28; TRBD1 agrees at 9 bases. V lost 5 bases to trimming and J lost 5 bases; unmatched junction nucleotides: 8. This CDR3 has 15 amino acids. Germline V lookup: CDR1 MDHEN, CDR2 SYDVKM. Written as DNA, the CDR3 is TGTGCCAGCAGTCTCCCACAGGGGGCTCGAGATACGCAGTATTTT. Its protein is CASSLPQGARDTQYF.

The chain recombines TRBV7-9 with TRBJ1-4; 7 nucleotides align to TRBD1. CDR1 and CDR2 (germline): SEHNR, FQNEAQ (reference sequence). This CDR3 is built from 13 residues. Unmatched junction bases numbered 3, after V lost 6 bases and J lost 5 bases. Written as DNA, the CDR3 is TGTGCCAGCAGGACAGGGCCAAATGAAAAACTGTTTTTT. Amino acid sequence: CASRTGPNEKLFF.

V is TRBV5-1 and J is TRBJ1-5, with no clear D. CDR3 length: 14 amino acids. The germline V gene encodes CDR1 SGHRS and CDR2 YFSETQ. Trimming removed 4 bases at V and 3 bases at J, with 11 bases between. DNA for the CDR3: TGCGCCAGCAGCGTGGACGGGTACAATCAGCCCCAGCATTTT. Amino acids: CASSVDGYNQPQHF.

This CDR3 is CASSLAGFIGANVLTF. For the CDR3, the DNA is TGTGCCAGCAGCCTGGCAGGGTTTATTGGGGCCAACGTCCTGACTTTC. J is TRBJ2-6 and V is TRBV5-4, with D tentatively TRBD1 (5 bases). Deletions cut 4 bases from V and 3 bases from J, with 14 bases between. This CDR3 contains 16 residues. Germline V gene sequence: CDR1 SGHNT, CDR2 YYREEE (reference sequence).

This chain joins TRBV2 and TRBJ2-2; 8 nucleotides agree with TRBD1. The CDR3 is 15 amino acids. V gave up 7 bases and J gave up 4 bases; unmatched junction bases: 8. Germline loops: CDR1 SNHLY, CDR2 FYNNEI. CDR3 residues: CASKGGQGPTGELFF. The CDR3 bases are TGTGCCAGCAAGGGCGGACAGGGACCCACCGGGGAGCTGTTTTTT.

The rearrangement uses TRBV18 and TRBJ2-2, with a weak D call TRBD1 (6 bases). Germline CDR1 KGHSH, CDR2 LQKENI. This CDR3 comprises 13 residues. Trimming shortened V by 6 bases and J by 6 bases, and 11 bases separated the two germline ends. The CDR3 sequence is CASSSQGAGELFF. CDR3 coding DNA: TGTGCCAGCTCGTCACAGGGCGCCGGGGAGCTGTTTTTT.

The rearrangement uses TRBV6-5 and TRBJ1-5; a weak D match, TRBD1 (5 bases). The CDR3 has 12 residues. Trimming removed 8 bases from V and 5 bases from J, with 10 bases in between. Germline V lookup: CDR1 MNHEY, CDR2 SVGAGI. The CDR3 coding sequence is TGTGCCAGCGGGGTAGGGGATCAGCCCCAGCATTTT. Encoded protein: CASGVGDQPQHF.

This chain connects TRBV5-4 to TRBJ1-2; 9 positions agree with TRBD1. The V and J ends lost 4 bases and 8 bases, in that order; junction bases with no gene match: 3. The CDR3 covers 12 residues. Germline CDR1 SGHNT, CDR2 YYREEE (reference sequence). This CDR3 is CASSGDREGYTF. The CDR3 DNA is TGTGCCAGCAGCGGGGACAGGGAGGGCTACACCTTC.

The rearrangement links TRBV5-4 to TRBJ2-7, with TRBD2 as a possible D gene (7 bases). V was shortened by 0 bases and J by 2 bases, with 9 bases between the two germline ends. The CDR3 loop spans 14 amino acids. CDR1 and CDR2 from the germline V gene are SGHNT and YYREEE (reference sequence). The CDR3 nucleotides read TGTGCCAGCAGCTTGGAAGGGGGGGCCTACGAGCAGTACTTC. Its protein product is CASSLEGGAYEQYF. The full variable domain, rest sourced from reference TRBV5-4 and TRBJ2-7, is ETGVTQSPTHLIKTRGQQVTLRCSSQSGHNTVSWYQQALGQGPQFIFQYYREEENGRGNFPPRFSGLQFPNYSSELNVNALELDDSALYLCASSLEGGAYEQYFGPGTRLTVT.

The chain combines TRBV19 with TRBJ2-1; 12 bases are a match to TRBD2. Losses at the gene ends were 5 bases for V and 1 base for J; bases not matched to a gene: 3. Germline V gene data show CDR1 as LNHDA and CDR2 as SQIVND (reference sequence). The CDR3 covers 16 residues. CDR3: CASSFLAGGSYNEQFF. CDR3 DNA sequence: TGTGCCAGTAGTTTCCTAGCGGGAGGGTCCTACAATGAGCAGTTCTTC.

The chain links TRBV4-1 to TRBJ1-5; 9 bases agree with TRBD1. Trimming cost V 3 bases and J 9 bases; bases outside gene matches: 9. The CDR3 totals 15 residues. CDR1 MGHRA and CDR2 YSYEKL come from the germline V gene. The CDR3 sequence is CASSQASGQGLPQHF. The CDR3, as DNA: TGCGCCAGCAGCCAGGCTTCGGGACAGGGTTTGCCCCAGCATTTT.

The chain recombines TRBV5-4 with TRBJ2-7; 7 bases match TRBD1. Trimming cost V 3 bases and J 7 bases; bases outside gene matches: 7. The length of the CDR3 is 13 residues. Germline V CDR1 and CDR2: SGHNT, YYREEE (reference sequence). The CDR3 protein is CASSSLQGVEQYF. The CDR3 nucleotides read TGTGCCAGCAGCTCACTTCAGGGGGTTGAGCAGTACTTC.